This T cell receptor beta chain is from a study of T cells in Graves' hyperthyroidism and ophthalmopathy. Lactation, pregnancy, other autoimmune disease or uncontrolled infection led to exclusion of patients. This CDR3 region has 14 residues. Looked up from germline, CDR1 is KGHSH and CDR2 is LQKENI. Unmatched junction bases numbered 9, after V lost 8 bases and J lost 2 bases. The TCR beta CDR3 regions underwent amplification using RNA transcripts as the source. The TCR CDR3 was amplified in a first-round RT-PCR using the HTBI primer set. TCRdb re-derived calls from the multiplex PCR reads in MiXCR, one entry per CDR3 protein. The sample has hundreds of thousands of distinct CDR3 sequences; 14% are singletons.

V usage is TRBV18 and J usage is TRBJ2-7; 7 bases line up with TRBD2. The sample consisted of blood. This TCR came from a woman under 30 with Graves' hyperthyroidism. This CDR3 is CASPWAGETYEQYF. The DNA for the CDR3 is TGTGCCAGCCCATGGGCGGGAGAGACCTACGAGCAGTACTTC.